This T cell receptor beta chain was identified in a study of blood T cell repertoires in COVID-19. Adults between about 18 and 89 years of age took part from under 25 US areas. Each participant's cohort was designated according to participant-reported clinical history. There are 15 residues in the CDR3. Looked up from germline, CDR1 is DFQATT and CDR2 is SNEGSKA (reference sequence). Trimming took 3 bases from V and 7 from J; bases not matched to a gene: 7. The method was immunoSEQ multiplex PCR; TCRdb's version includes in-frame clones alone and lacks a portion of them. Of approximately 330,000 clones in the sample, approximately 83% were seen once.

The specimen sequenced was PBMCs or T cells enriched from blood (not recorded which). V usage is TRBV20-1 and J usage is TRBJ2-2, with 11 bases that match TRBD2. This receptor was obtained from a woman between 35 and 50 years old with acute COVID-19. Here the CDR3 reads CSASVLAGDHGELFF. The CDR3 bases are TGCAGTGCTAGTGTACTAGCGGGAGATCACGGGGAGCTGTTTTTT.